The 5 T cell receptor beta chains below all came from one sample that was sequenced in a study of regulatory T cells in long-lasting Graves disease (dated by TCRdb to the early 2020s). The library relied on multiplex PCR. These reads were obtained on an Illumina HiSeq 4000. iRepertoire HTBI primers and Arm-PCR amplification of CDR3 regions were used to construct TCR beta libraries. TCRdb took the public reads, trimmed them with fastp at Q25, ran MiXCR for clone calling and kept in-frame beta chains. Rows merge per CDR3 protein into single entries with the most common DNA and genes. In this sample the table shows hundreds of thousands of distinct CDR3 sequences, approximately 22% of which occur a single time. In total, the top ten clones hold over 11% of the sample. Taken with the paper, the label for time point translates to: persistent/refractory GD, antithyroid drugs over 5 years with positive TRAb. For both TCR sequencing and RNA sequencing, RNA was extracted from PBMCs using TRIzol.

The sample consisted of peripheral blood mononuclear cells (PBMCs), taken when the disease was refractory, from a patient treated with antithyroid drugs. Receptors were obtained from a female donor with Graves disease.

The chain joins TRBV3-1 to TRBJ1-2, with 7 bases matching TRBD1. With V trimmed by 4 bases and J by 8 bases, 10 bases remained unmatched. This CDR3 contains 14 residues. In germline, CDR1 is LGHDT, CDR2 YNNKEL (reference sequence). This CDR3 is CASSPGDSPQGYTF. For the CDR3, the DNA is TGTGCCAGCAGCCCCGGGGACAGCCCTCAAGGCTACACCTTC.

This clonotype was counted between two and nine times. The CDR3 region is CASSSSLWAGVRETQYF. The CDR3 DNA follows: TGTGCCAGCAGCTCCTCCCTATGGGCGGGAGTACGAGAGACCCAGTACTTC. V and J are TRBV3-1 and TRBJ2-5; TRBD2 matches 7 bases. The CDR3 runs to 17 residues. V lost 5 bases and J lost 4; bases outside the gene matches: 16. Germline V lookup: CDR1 LGHDT, CDR2 YNNKEL (reference sequence).

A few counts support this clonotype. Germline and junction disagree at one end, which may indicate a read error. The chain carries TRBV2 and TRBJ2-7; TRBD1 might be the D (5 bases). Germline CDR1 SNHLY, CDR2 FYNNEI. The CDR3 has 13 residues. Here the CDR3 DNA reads TGTGCCAGCAGAGGTTCCAGGGTGTACGGGCAGTACTTC. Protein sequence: CASRGSRVYGQYF.

The CDR3 sequence is CASAKGGVKDTQYF. CDR3 DNA sequence: TGTGCCAGCGCCAAGGGGGGAGTCAAAGATACGCAGTATTTT. The chain recombines TRBV6-2 or TRBV6-3 with TRBJ2-3; D assignment may be TRBD1 or TRBD2 (6 bases each). The CDR3 has 14 amino acids. V dropped 8 bases and J dropped 5 bases, with 17 bases sitting between them. Germline CDR1 and CDR2: MNHEY and SVGEGT.

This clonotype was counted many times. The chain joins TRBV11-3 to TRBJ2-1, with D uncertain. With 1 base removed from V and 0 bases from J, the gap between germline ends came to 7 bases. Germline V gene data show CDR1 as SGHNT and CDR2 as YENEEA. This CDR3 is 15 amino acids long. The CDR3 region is CASSLGFSSYNEQFF. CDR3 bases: TGTGCCAGCAGCTTAGGGTTTTCCTCCTACAATGAGCAGTTCTTC.